This TCR beta chain stems from a study of cytomegalovirus exposure and HLA in healthy donors. Study details: A prior analysis found 117 million unique TCR beta sequences from about 179 million T cells. Study conclusions and caveats: Researchers reported from a later analysis that most CMV-associated TCR beta chains appeared HLA-restricted. Further analysis, carried out later, found HLA-associated TCR beta chains more clonally expanded than equally common other chains. In a later analysis, about 17,000 TCR beta sequences were associated with HLA alleles at 0.05 false discovery rate.

Details on this clone: Its antigen is unknown.

The PCR had 60 Vbeta and 13 Jbeta primers. TCRdb's table, derived via immunoSEQ multiplex PCR, lists solely in-frame clones and lacks some. Here the sample spans 150,000 to 200,000 clones, roughly 81% being singletons. The germline V and J ends were trimmed by 0 bases and 0 bases, with 18 bases remaining between them. From germline, CDR1 is GTSNPN and CDR2 SVGIG (reference sequence). The CDR3 has 18 residues. Input material: PBMCs. The TCR comes from a woman under 30 in good health and CMV-seropositive. The chain recombines TRBV30 with TRBJ1-5, with D perhaps TRBD1 (6 bases). The CDR3 here is CAWSVGTGPAYSNQPQHF. The CDR3 region has the DNA TGTGCCTGGAGTGTAGGCACAGGGCCAGCATATAGCAATCAGCCCCAGCATTTT.